Sequencing of this TCR beta chain was carried out in a study of cytomegalovirus exposure and HLA in healthy donors. The study's findings and limits: The study designated 150 to 200 TCR beta chains cytomegalovirus-associated. Analysis performed later showed TCR beta chains linked to HLA being more clonally expanded than equally common others.

13 Jbeta primers and 60 Vbeta primers were used for the PCR. This table comes from immunoSEQ multiplex PCR, and its TCRdb copy is limited to in-frame clones, with some not included. Among about 220,000 clones listed, about four fifths were seen once. There are 14 residues in the CDR3. V shed 4 bases and J shed 7 bases, with 13 bases lying between them. Germline V gives CDR1 LNHDA, CDR2 SQIVND (reference sequence). As to this clone: Its antigen remains unidentified.

Sequencing was carried out using PBMCs. This chain connects TRBV19 to TRBJ1-4; no reliable D call. The source of this sequence is a woman aged 40 to 50 in good health and CMV-seropositive. CDR3 sequence: CASSTWRVTEKLFF. CDR3 bases: TGTGCCAGTAGTACATGGAGGGTAACTGAAAAACTGTTTTTT.